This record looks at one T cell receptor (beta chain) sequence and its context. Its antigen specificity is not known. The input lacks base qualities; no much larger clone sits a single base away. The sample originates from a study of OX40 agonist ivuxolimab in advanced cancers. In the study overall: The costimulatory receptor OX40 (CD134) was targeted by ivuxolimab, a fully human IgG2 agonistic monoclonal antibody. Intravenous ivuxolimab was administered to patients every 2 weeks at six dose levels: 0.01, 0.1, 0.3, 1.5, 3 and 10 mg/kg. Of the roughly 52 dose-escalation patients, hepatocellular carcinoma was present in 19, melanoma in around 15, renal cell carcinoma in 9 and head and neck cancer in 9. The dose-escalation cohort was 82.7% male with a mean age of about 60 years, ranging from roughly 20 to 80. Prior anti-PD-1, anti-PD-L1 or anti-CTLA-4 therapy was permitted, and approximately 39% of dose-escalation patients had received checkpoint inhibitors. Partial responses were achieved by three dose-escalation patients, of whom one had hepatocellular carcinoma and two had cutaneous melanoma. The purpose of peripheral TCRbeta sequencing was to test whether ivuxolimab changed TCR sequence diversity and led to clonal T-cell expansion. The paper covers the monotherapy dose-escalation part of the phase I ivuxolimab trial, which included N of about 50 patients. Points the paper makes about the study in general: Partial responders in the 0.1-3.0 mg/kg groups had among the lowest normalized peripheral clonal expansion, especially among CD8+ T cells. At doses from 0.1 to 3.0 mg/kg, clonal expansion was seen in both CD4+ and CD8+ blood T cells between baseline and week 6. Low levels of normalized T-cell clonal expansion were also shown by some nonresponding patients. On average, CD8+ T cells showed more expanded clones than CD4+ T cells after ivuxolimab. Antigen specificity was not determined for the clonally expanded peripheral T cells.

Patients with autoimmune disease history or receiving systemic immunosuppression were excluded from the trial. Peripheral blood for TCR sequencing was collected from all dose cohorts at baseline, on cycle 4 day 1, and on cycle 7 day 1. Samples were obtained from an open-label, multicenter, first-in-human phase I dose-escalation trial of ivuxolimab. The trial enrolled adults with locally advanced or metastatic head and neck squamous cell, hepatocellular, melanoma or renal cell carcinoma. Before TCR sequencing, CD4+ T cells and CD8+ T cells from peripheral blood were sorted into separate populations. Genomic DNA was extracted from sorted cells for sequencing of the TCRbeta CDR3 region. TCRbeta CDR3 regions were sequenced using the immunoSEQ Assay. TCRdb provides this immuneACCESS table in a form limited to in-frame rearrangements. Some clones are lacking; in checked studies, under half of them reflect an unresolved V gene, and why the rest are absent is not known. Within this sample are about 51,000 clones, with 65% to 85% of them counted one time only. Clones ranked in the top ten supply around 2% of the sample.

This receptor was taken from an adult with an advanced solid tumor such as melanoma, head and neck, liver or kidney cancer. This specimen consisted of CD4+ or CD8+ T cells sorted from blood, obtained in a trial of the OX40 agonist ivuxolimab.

CDR3 protein: CASSEGMNTEAFF. The nucleotide sequence reads TGCGCCAGCAGCGAGGGGATGAACACTGAAGCTTTCTTT. The chain uses TRBV5-1 and TRBJ1-1, and TRBD1 may be the D gene, going by 5 matching bases. Its CDR3 holds 13 amino acids, cysteine through phenylalanine. The DNA shown is the 39-base CDR3, in frame from base 1. According to the germline V gene, CDR1 reads SGHRS and CDR2 reads YFSETQ. Trimming takes 4 bases from V and 0 bases from J, and the germline ends sit 7 bases apart.